A single sample is the source of the 5 T cell receptor beta chains below, sequenced in a study of T-cell reconstitution after alpha-beta-depleted transplantation in children. Unique molecular identifiers were incorporated when the TCRbeta library was constructed. TCRdb fed the PCR reads into MiXCR, producing one record per CDR3 protein. Altogether hundreds of thousands of distinct CDR3 sequences are present, about an eighth being singletons, with the ten largest covering around 2%. Sample: PBMCs, mostly from graft donor cells, taken 360 days after TCRalphabeta/CD19-depleted stem cell transplant. The source is a male patient under 18 who had a stem cell transplant for acute myeloid leukemia, so the T cells may come from the graft donor.

This clonotype was picked up many times. The V call is TRBV18, the J call TRBJ2-7, with D maybe TRBD1 (5 bases). Germline-derived CDR1 and CDR2 are KGHSH and LQKENI. V lost 1 base and J lost 0, with 7 bases in between. The CDR3 consists of 14 residues. The CDR3 region is CASSPRQSSYEQYF. CDR3 DNA: TGTGCCAGCTCACCACGACAGAGCTCCTACGAGCAGTACTTC.

CDR3 in amino acids: CSARGGTGKPTRQYF. The CDR3 nucleotides are TGCAGTGCTAGAGGGGGGACAGGGAAACCTACGAGGCAGTACTTC. J is TRBJ2-7 and V is TRBV20-1, with 9 bases identical to TRBD1. The CDR3 has 15 amino acids. CDR1 is DFQATT and CDR2 is SNEGSKA in the germline V gene (reference sequence). With V trimmed by 1 base and J by 9 bases, 13 bases remained unmatched.

This clonotype was detected a few times. The V call is TRBV28, the J call TRBJ2-7; a possible D gene is TRBD1 (6 bases). Deletions cut 6 bases from V and 2 bases from J, with 14 bases between. Germline CDR1 reads MDHEN; CDR2 reads SYDVKM. The CDR3 extends over 14 amino acids. CDR3 DNA sequence: TGTGCCAGCAGGCCTCTGTGGGACACCTACGAGCAGTACTTC. This translates into CASRPLWDTYEQYF.

In this sample, this clonotype turned up many times. One end of the junction fails to match germline, which may point to a read error. V is TRBV4-3 and J is TRBJ2-2; TRBD1 is a possible D gene (6 bases). CDR1 and CDR2 from the germline V gene are LGHNA and YSLEER. This CDR3 comprises 16 residues. This CDR3 is CASSVGSGTHTGELFF. The DNA for the CDR3 is TGCGCCAGCAGCGTGGGCTCCGGGACACACACCGGAGAGCTGTTTTTT.

Many counts were recorded for this clonotype. The chain is built from TRBV7-2 and TRBJ2-7; 8 bases are a match to TRBD2. Germline V CDR1 and CDR2: SGHTA, FQGNSA. V trimming: 1 base; J trimming: 2 bases; junction bases outside the gene matches: 1. This CDR3 is built from 14 residues. The DNA for the CDR3 is TGTGCCAGCAGCTTAGTTAGCGGGACCTACGAGCAGTACTTC. It encodes CASSLVSGTYEQYF.